The 17 T cell receptor beta chains below all came from one sample that was sequenced in a study of blood T cells in healthy people across ages. Alongside a J-beta primer mix, a sample-barcoded 5' primer served in a second PCR lasting roughly 6 to 12 cycles. TCRdb fed the 5' RACE reads into MiXCR, producing one record per CDR3 protein. The data hold about 970,000 distinct CDR3 sequences, with just over 50% observed a single time. Sequencing was done on a sample of blood. These receptors were collected from a woman aged 55-69 years in good health.

The chain links TRBV20-1 to TRBJ2-5, with TRBD1 identical over 7 bases. V dropped 0 bases and J dropped 2; count of bases not matched to a gene: 3. The germline V gene encodes CDR1 DFQATT and CDR2 SNEGSKA (reference sequence). CDR3 length equals 14 residues. The CDR3 bases are TGCAGTGCTAGAGACACAGGGGTACAAGAGACCCAGTACTTC. Its protein product is CSARDTGVQETQYF.

The chain combines TRBV11-3 with TRBJ2-1; D remains ambiguous. Trimming shortened V by 4 bases and J by 10 bases, and 11 bases separated the two germline ends. The CDR3 spans 12 residues. CDR1 and CDR2 (germline): SGHNT, YENEEA. CDR3 sequence reads: CASSSLLGEQFF. CDR3 bases: TGTGCCAGCAGCTCTCTCCTGGGGGAGCAGTTCTTC.

This clonotype was counted between two and nine times. The chain has TRBV10-2 and TRBJ2-7; D remains ambiguous. The V end lost 6 bases, the J end lost 7 bases, and 16 bases lay between the germline ends. The V gene's germline CDR1 is WSHSY and CDR2 SAAADI. CDR3 length equals 13 residues. CDR3 residues: CASSPMSVGEQYF. CDR3 coding DNA: TGCGCCAGCAGCCCGATGAGCGTCGGTGAGCAGTACTTC.

The chain combines TRBV5-4 with TRBJ2-1, with TRBD2 matching over 8 bases. The trim removed 3 bases at V and 8 bases at J, leaving 10 bases unmatched. The CDR3 spans 15 residues. Germline CDR1 is SGHNT and CDR2 is YYREEE (reference sequence). The DNA of the CDR3 is TGTGCCAGCAGCTGGGTTGGGACTAGAGGTGATGAGCAGTTCTTC. Residues: CASSWVGTRGDEQFF.

The rearrangement joins TRBV6-2 or TRBV6-3 to TRBJ2-1, with D uncertain. Trimming removed 6 bases at V and 0 bases at J, with 15 bases between. CDR1 is MNHEY, CDR2 SVGEGT, per germline. CDR3 length: 16 residues. CDR3 DNA: TGTGCCAGCAGCCCATGGCGAGGAAGCTCCTACAATGAGCAGTTCTTC. This codes for CASSPWRGSSYNEQFF.

The chain is built from TRBV20-1 and TRBJ1-1, with a tentative D call TRBD1 (6 bases). Germline V gene lookup returns CDR1 DFQATT and CDR2 SNEGSKA (reference sequence). The CDR3 runs to 16 residues. V shed 6 bases and J shed 3 bases, with 23 bases lying between them. The CDR3 DNA reads as TGCAGTGCCGAGACCGGGACAAACCCGGGGGACACTGAAGCTTTCTTT. This sequence encodes CSAETGTNPGDTEAFF.

The genes are TRBV20-1 and TRBJ2-1, with 8 bases aligning to TRBD2. Germline V gene data show CDR1 as DFQATT and CDR2 as SNEGSKA (reference sequence). This CDR3 comprises 15 residues. The V and J ends lost 5 bases and 6 bases, in that order; junction bases with no gene match: 12. The CDR3 bases are TGCAGTGCTTACTTTCGGGAGGGCAGTCGCAATGAGCAGTTCTTC. It encodes CSAYFREGSRNEQFF.

This clonotype came up a few times. The chain couples TRBV9 to TRBJ2-7, with D maybe TRBD2 (6 bases). CDR1 is SGDLS and CDR2 is YYNGEE in the germline V gene. V lost 0 bases and J lost 1, with 11 bases in between. The CDR3 sequence is 15 residues long. CDR3 nucleotide sequence: TGTGCCAGCAGCGTAGAAGCGGGCGCATCCTACGAGCAGTACTTC. Protein product: CASSVEAGASYEQYF.

The chain employs TRBV6-2 or TRBV6-3 and TRBJ2-5; 7 nucleotides line up with TRBD2. Germline CDR1 MNHEY, CDR2 SVGEGT. V shed 1 base and J 11 bases; nucleotides not matched to a gene: 22. This CDR3 has 18 residues. CDR3 nucleotides: TGTGCCAGCAGTTACTACCTGAGGTCTGCGGGAGTTAATAATGTGCAGTACTTC. Translating it yields CASSYYLRSAGVNNVQYF.

This chain joins TRBV7-2 and TRBJ2-7, with TRBD2 matching over 8 bases. With 3 bases clipped from V and 2 bases from J, the junction kept 3 bases outside the gene matches. Germline CDR1 and CDR2: SGHTA and FQGNSA. The CDR3 runs to 14 residues. The CDR3 bases are TGTGCCAGCAGCTTTCGGCGGGAGGCCTACGAGCAGTACTTC. This translates into CASSFRREAYEQYF.

V gene TRBV7-2 combines with J gene TRBJ2-3; D possibly corresponds to TRBD2 (5 bases). Looked up from germline, CDR1 is SGHTA and CDR2 is FQGNSA. With 5 bases removed from V and 5 bases from J, the gap between germline ends came to 17 bases. This CDR3 spans 15 amino acids. The CDR3 nucleotides read TGTGCCAGCAGCCGAGACTACGGACGGGGAGATACGCAGTATTTT. It encodes CASSRDYGRGDTQYF.

This clonotype has only a few counts. CDR3 in amino acids: CSVGMGGRVYEQYF. The DNA for the CDR3 is TGCAGCGTTGGGATGGGAGGCAGGGTCTACGAGCAGTACTTC. The chain links TRBV29-1 to TRBJ2-4; D is perhaps TRBD2 (6 bases). The DNA end lines up better with TRBJ2-7; the J call may be wrong. Germline V gives CDR1 SQVTM, CDR2 ANQGSEA. The CDR3 is made up of 14 amino acids.

This clonotype turned up a few times. V usage is TRBV29-1 and J usage is TRBJ2-7, with D possibly matching TRBD2 (6 bases). This CDR3 spans 13 amino acids. V shed 6 bases and J shed 3 bases, with 15 bases lying between them. CDR1 is SQVTM, CDR2 ANQGSEA, per germline. CDR3 amino acids: CSVVSAGFYEQYF. The CDR3 coding sequence is TGCAGCGTCGTATCCGCGGGGTTCTACGAGCAGTACTTC.

V and J are TRBV20-1 and TRBJ2-7; perhaps TRBD2 as D (5 bases). V dropped 0 bases and J dropped 2 bases, with 11 bases sitting between them. CDR1 and CDR2 from the germline V gene are DFQATT and SNEGSKA (reference sequence). The CDR3 consists of 14 residues. DNA for the CDR3: TGCAGTGCTAGAGACCCAGCGGTTACCTACGAGCAGTACTTC. It is translated as CSARDPAVTYEQYF.

The table lists this clonotype with a few counts. The V call is TRBV5-1, the J call TRBJ2-7, with D possibly matching TRBD1 (6 bases). The CDR3 is 16 residues long. Germline CDR1 and CDR2: SGHRS and YFSETQ. The V gene lost 7 bases and the J gene lost 2 bases, with 22 bases spanning the gap. CDR3 sequence (DNA): TGCGCCAGCGCCCCCTCGACGGGACAACCTACCTACGAGCAGTACTTC. It is translated as CASAPSTGQPTYEQYF.

This clonotype has at least ten counts. The chain uses TRBV3-1 and TRBJ2-7, with D possibly matching TRBD2 (6 bases). This CDR3 spans 14 amino acids. Trimming took off 4 bases at V and 3 bases at J, with 13 bases between the two ends. Germline loops: CDR1 LGHDT, CDR2 YNNKEL (reference sequence). The CDR3 sequence is CASSPTWDFYEQYF. The CDR3, as DNA: TGTGCCAGCAGCCCCACCTGGGACTTCTACGAGCAGTACTTC.

This clonotype was detected only a few times. This chain connects TRBV10-3 to TRBJ2-3, with 9 positions matching TRBD1. V gave up 6 bases and J gave up 4 bases; unmatched junction bases: 5. There are 14 residues in the CDR3. Germline CDR1 ENHRY, CDR2 SYGVKD. The CDR3 spells CAIRGQGDPDTQYF. The CDR3 DNA is TGTGCCATCAGGGGACAGGGAGATCCAGATACGCAGTATTTT.